The entry below describes one T cell receptor (beta chain). Clones were sequenced by immunoSEQ multiplex PCR, and TCRdb holds only the in-frame ones, with some missing. The data hold about 290,000 clones, with over 80% observed a single time. Trimming removed 2 bases from V and 6 bases from J, with 14 bases in between. Germline V gene data show CDR1 as SGHAT and CDR2 as FQNNGV. This CDR3 contains 14 residues. The data are from a study of blood T cell repertoires in COVID-19. Study context: The United States, Italy and Spain provided the acute and convalescent COVID-19 samples.

The sequence derives from a woman aged 50 to 60 with active or convalescent COVID-19. This chain uses TRBV11-2 with TRBJ2-7; D might be TRBD2 (5 bases). Sequenced sample: peripheral blood. Here the CDR3 DNA reads TGTGCCAGCAGCTTAAGCAGTGACGGGGTCGAGCAGTACTTC. This sequence encodes CASSLSSDGVEQYF.